The 11 T cell receptor beta chains presented below share a single source sample, sequenced in a study of post-analysis software for immune sequencing data (dated by TCRdb to between 2014 and 2017). Study-wide findings and limitations: Significantly higher frequencies in patients than in controls were found for a few TRBV segments, including TRBV5-6, TRBV5-1 and TRBV20-1.

Library method: PCR. Data came from an Illumina HiSeq 2500. To reduce PCR and sequencing biases, unique molecular identifiers were incorporated into the TCR beta cDNA libraries. The raw public data were reprocessed by TCRdb itself: fastp quality trimming at Q25, MiXCR clonotype calling, in-frame beta chains only. A single entry per CDR3 protein holds the most common genes and DNA from its merged rows. The sample table lists about 560,000 distinct CDR3 sequences, around 44% of them with a count of one. The ten largest clones capture roughly 1.7% of the sample. No antigen has been identified for these receptors. Material for sequencing was blood. These receptors all come from a girl aged 5-17 years with multiple sclerosis.

The chain is built from TRBV12-3 or TRBV12-4 and TRBJ2-5; 8 bases agree with TRBD1. The DNA matches TRBJ2-7 better at its end, which makes the J call doubtful. The CDR3 loop spans 14 amino acids. The CDR3 sequence: CASSLRTGFYEQYF. CDR3 bases: TGTGCCAGCAGTTTAAGGACAGGGTTCTACGAGCAGTACTTC.

CDR3 in DNA: TGCGCCAGCAGCCAAGTCGATTTGGCTAGCTCCTACGAGCAGTACTTC. Residues: CASSQVDLASSYEQYF. This chain joins TRBV4-1 and TRBJ2-7; D is undetermined. The CDR3 runs to 16 residues. V was shortened by 1 base and J by 0 bases, with 13 bases between the two germline ends. Germline values: CDR1 MGHRA, CDR2 YSYEKL.

The chain joins TRBV27 to TRBJ2-3; no clear D gene. The CDR3 runs 14 residues. Germline assignment: CDR1 MNHEY and CDR2 SMNVEV (reference sequence). Trimming shortened V by 0 bases and J by 1 base, and 5 bases separated the two germline ends. The CDR3 is CASSLSTGTDTQYF. DNA of the CDR3: TGTGCCAGCAGTTTATCGACTGGCACAGATACGCAGTATTTT.

This clonotype was counted a few times. V is TRBV10-3 and J is TRBJ2-5; D gene uncertain. V lost 0 bases to trimming and J lost 2 bases, with 22 bases between them. The CDR3 runs 19 residues. Germline-derived CDR1 and CDR2 are ENHRY and SYGVKD. For the CDR3, the DNA is TGTGCCATCAGTGAGTCGACTCGGGCAGGTCCTTCGGAGCAAGAGACCCAGTACTTC. Translation gives CAISESTRAGPSEQETQYF.

This chain joins TRBV4-1 and TRBJ2-4; TRBD2 agrees at 9 bases. The CDR3 has 24 amino acids. Losses at the gene ends were 4 bases for V and 0 bases for J; bases not matched to a gene: 28. The germline gives CDR1 MGHRA, CDR2 YSYEKL. The CDR3 here is CASSRQGSQGAGGPGPLAKNIQYF. CDR3 bases: TGCGCCAGCAGCCGGCAAGGAAGTCAGGGAGCGGGGGGCCCCGGCCCCCTAGCCAAAAACATTCAGTACTTC.

The CDR3 nucleotides are TGTGCCAGCAGCCCCGGGACGGTCCCAATGGACCAGTACTTC. Residues: CASSPGTVPMDQYF. The gene calls are TRBV5-4 and TRBJ2-7; D may be TRBD1 or TRBD2 (5 bases each). The V end was cut by 4 bases, the J end by 10 bases, with 21 bases between. The CDR3 has 14 residues. The germline CDR1 and CDR2 sequences are SGHNT and YYREEE (reference sequence).

The genes are TRBV12-3 or TRBV12-4 and TRBJ2-1; D is possibly TRBD1 (6 bases). The germline V and J ends were trimmed by 6 bases and 12 bases, with 18 bases remaining between them. The length of the CDR3 is 13 residues. The CDR3 protein is CASSRTGTWVQFF. CDR3 DNA sequence: TGTGCCAGCAGCAGAACCGGGACATGGGTGCAGTTCTTC.

The CDR3 nucleotides read TGTGCCAGCAGCCAAGCGGGGGGGACTTTCTTT. Protein sequence: CASSQAGGTFF. The chain employs TRBV3-1 and TRBJ1-1, with D possibly being TRBD1 (5 bases). Germline V CDR1 and CDR2: LGHDT, YNNKEL (reference sequence). The germline V and J ends were trimmed by 1 base and 12 bases, with 9 bases remaining between them. The CDR3 covers 11 residues.

The rearrangement uses TRBV12-3 or TRBV12-4 and TRBJ1-1; 9 bases are shared with TRBD1. This CDR3 is built from 15 residues. The ends lost 1 base at V and 5 bases at J; junction bases unmatched: 5. CDR3 DNA sequence: TGTGCCAGCAGTTTAGGGACAGGGGCGAGAACTGAAGCTTTCTTT. Its translation is CASSLGTGARTEAFF.

The rearrangement links TRBV7-9 to TRBJ1-1; possible D gene TRBD1, 5 bases. Trimming stripped 0 bases from V and 3 bases from J, with 11 bases between. CDR3 length: 15 amino acids. The germline V gene encodes CDR1 SEHNR and CDR2 FQNEAQ (reference sequence). The CDR3 sequence: CASSLAEGTDTEAFF. The CDR3 bases are TGTGCCAGCAGCTTAGCGGAGGGGACGGACACTGAAGCTTTCTTT.

The V gene is TRBV12-3 or TRBV12-4, the J gene TRBJ2-1; 15 bases map to TRBD2. The J segment lost 4 bases and the V segment lost 5 bases, leaving 9 bases of the junction unmatched. This CDR3 comprises 18 residues. In DNA form, the CDR3 reads TGTGCCAGCAGTCCTCATGGACTAGCGGGAGGGCATTACAATGAGCAGTTCTTC. This encodes CASSPHGLAGGHYNEQFF.